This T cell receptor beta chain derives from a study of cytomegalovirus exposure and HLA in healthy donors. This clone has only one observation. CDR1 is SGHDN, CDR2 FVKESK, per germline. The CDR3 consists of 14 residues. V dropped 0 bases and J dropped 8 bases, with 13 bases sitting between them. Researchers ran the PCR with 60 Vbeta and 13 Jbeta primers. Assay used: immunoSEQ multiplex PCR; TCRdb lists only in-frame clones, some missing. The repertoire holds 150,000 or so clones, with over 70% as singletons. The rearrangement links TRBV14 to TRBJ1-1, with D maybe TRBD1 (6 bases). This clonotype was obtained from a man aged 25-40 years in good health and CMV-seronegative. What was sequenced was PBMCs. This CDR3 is CASSQERGDREAFF. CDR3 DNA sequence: TGTGCCAGCAGCCAAGAAAGGGGCGACAGGGAAGCTTTCTTT.